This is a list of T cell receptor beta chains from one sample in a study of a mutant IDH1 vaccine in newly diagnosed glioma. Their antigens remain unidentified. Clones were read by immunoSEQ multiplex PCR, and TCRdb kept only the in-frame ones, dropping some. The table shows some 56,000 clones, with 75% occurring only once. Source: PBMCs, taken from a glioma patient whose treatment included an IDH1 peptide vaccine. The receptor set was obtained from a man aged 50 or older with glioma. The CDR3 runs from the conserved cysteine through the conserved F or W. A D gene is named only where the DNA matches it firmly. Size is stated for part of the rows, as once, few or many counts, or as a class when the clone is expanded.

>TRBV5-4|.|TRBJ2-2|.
TGTGCCAGCAGGCTCGGACAGAACACCGGGGAGCTGTTTTTT
CASRLGQNTGELFF
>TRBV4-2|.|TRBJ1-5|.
TGTGCCAGCAGCCGTCAGGGGAGGTCTAATCAGCCCCAGCATTTT
CASSRQGRSNQPQHF
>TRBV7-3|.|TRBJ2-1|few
TGTGCCAGCAGTCAGACTAGGTCCTCCTACAATGAGCAGTTCTTC
CASSQTRSSYNEQFF
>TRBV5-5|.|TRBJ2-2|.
TGTGCCAGCATGCTGCCAGGACAGACGACCGGGGAGCTGTTTTTT
CASMLPGQTTGELFF
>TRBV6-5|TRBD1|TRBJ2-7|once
TGTGCCACCAGGGACAGGGGAAGATCCTACGAGCAGTACTTC
CATRDRGRSYEQYF
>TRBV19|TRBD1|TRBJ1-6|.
TGTGCCAGTAGTGTACAGGGGGCACGGAATTCACCCCTCCACTTT
CASSVQGARNSPLHF
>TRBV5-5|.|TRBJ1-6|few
TGTGCCAGCAGCACCGGACCAGATTCACCCCTCCACTTT
CASSTGPDSPLHF
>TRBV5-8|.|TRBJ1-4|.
TGTGCCAGCAGCTTGGGCAGGTGGAGTGAAAAACTGTTTTTT
CASSLGRWSEKLFF
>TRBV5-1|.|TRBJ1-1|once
TGCGCCAGCAGCTTGGGCCCTCAGGTTACGAACACTGAAGCTTTCTTT
CASSLGPQVTNTEAFF
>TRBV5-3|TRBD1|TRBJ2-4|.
TGTGCCAGAAGCCCCGGACAGGGGAGGGCCAAAAACATTCAGTACTTC
CARSPGQGRAKNIQYF
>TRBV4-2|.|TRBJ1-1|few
TGTGCCAGCAGCCAAGAAACGGGGAACACTGAAGCTTTCTTT
CASSQETGNTEAFF
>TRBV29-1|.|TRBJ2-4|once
TGCAGCGTTGAAGATGGAAGGGGACAGGCGGGGGACATTCAGTACTTC
CSVEDGRGQAGDIQYF
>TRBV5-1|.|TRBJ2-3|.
TGCGCCAGCAGCTTTCGAGGGGGAGCTGGAGATACGCAGTATTTT
CASSFRGGAGDTQYF
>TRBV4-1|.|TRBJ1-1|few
TGCGCCAGCAGCTTAAGGCCCCCGATCGGGACCGATAACACTGAAGCTTTCTTT
CASSLRPPIGTDNTEAFF
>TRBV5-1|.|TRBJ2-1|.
TGCGCCAGCAGCTTGATTGCCCGCCCGAGGGATGAGCAGTTCTTC
CASSLIARPRDEQFF
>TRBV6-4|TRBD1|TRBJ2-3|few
TGTGCCAGCAGTGAGACAGGGGGCACAGATACGCAGTATTTT
CASSETGGTDTQYF
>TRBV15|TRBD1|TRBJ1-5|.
TGTGCCACCAGCAGTCGGACAGGGAGTCAGCCCCAGCATTTT
CATSSRTGSQPQHF
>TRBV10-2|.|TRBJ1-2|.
TGCGCCAGCAGTGAGGGGAGAACTTATGGCTACACCTTC
CASSEGRTYGYTF
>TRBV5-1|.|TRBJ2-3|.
TGCGCCAGCAGCTTGCCCGGGTCAACAGATACGCAGTATTTT
CASSLPGSTDTQYF
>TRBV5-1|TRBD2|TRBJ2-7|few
TGCGCCAGCGGGACTAGCGGGGGTGGACCCTACGAGCAGTACTTC
CASGTSGGGPYEQYF
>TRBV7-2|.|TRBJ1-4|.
TGTGCCAGCAGCGGTCTCGGGGCAACTAATGAAAAACTGTTTTTT
CASSGLGATNEKLFF
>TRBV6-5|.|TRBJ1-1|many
TGTGCCAGCAGTTACCCCGGGACCACTGAAGCTTTCTTT
CASSYPGTTEAFF